Detailed here is one T cell receptor (beta chain). Its target is not known. The germline gives CDR1 SGHVS, CDR2 FQNEAQ. The CDR3 is 15 amino acids. The V and J ends lost 3 bases and 8 bases respectively, with 17 bases between them. From around 0.5 ug total RNA, TCR beta cDNA was generated with a primer in the constant region. For TCR beta, libraries were produced by three nested multiplex PCR rounds using slightly modified ARM-PCR. A C-beta reverse primer and TRBV1-TRBV30 forward primers served in each of the first two PCR rounds, at ten to eleven cycles apiece. TCRdb re-called the multiplex PCR reads with MiXCR, one entry per CDR3 protein. Among 40,000 or so distinct CDR3 sequences listed, about 75% were seen once. The entry originates in a study of tumor-infiltrating lymphocytes in primary liver carcinoma. In the study overall: Tumors were staged T1-T3 N0M0 and measured roughly 4 to 10 cm across.

Each 20-30 mg portion of unsorted bulk tissue served as the source for co-extraction of RNA and DNA. Infection with HBV was chronic in patients; they were treatment-naive. Study-wide points: Whereas tumor region pairs overlapped more, tumor-adjacent and tumor-blood pairs overlapped less.

Sequenced sample: tumor-adjacent normal liver tissue. This TCR derives from a man aged 40-49 years with primary liver carcinoma and hepatitis B virus infection. The chain has TRBV7-8 and TRBJ1-5; D possibly corresponds to TRBD1 (6 bases). The CDR3 sequence: CASSLDPQGNKPQHF. The CDR3 coding sequence is TGTGCCAGCAGCTTGGATCCCCAGGGGAATAAGCCCCAGCATTTT.